This entry concerns a single TCR beta chain. Its antigen is unknown. The source of the sample is a study of shared clonotypes between healthy human individuals. Study as a whole: Each donor's CD4 naive and CD4 memory cells filled three plates apiece, CD8 naive two, and CD8 memory one. Study observations and caveats: Sampling included only blood; tissue repertoires likely differ.

Per the germline V gene, CDR1 is LNHDA and CDR2 is SQIVND (reference sequence). Trimming shortened V by 6 bases and J by 0 bases, and 8 bases separated the two germline ends. CDR3 length: 13 residues. CD4+ cells underwent separation, giving CD45RA+ naive and CD45RA-negative memory subsets. Original processing notes: ImmunoSEQ supplied junction-only sequences lacking quality scores, so filtering was different. Produced via immunoSEQ multiplex PCR; TCRdb's table is partial and in-frame only. V, J and clone size derive from that table, while D and trimming were established from the DNA sequence. This sample has about 1.5 million clones; 95% to 99% occur once, and the top ten carry 0.4% to 0.45%.

The V and J genes are TRBV19 and TRBJ1-1; D not certain. The sequenced material came from naive CD4+ T cells sorted from blood. The subset here: CD45RA+ positively selected. This TCR came from a man younger than 45 in good health. CDR3 protein: CASRIVMNTEAFF. The DNA for the CDR3 is TGTGCCAGTAGGATCGTCATGAACACTGAAGCTTTCTTT.